Listed here are 26 T cell receptor beta chains from one sample, sequenced in a study of T-cell reconstitution after alpha-beta-depleted transplantation in children (dated by TCRdb to 2016 to 2017). Libraries were constructed by PCR. TCRdb names Illumina HiSeq 2500 as the instrument used. To normalize quantification of the TCRbeta repertoire, the TCR libraries were built with molecular barcoding that relied on unique molecular identifiers. The raw public reads went through TCRdb reprocessing: fastp at Q25, MiXCR clone calling, in-frame beta chains kept. Here each entry gathers all rows of one CDR3 protein and keeps the most common genes and DNA. This sample is represented by 550,000 to 800,000 distinct CDR3 sequences; approximately 14% of them were singletons. Approximately 0.8% of the sample lies in the top ten. The treatment or condition label corresponds to: allogeneic hematopoietic cell transplantation with graft depleted of TCRalphabeta T cells and CD19 B cells.

The sample here was PBMCs, taken before TCRalphabeta/CD19-depleted stem cell transplant. Receptors were obtained from a girl aged 2 to 10 with congenital amegakaryocytic thrombocytopenia, due to receive a stem cell transplant.

This clonotype was observed many times. The gene calls are TRBV6-5 and TRBJ1-1; weak D call: TRBD1 (5 bases). CDR1 is MNHEY, CDR2 SVGAGI, per germline. V lost 2 bases and J 2 bases, leaving 12 bases between the germline ends. CDR3 length: 15 residues. CDR3: CASSYAERGNTEAFF. Here the CDR3 DNA reads TGTGCCAGCAGTTACGCAGAAAGGGGAAACACTGAAGCTTTCTTT.

This clonotype has only a few counts. The chain combines TRBV2 with TRBJ2-3; D possibly corresponds to TRBD2 (6 bases). The CDR3 loop spans 15 amino acids. The V gene's germline CDR1 is SNHLY and CDR2 FYNNEI. V lost 7 bases and J lost 2, with 16 bases in between. CDR3 sequence (DNA): TGTGCCAGCACGATGGTAGCGGAGCCCACAGATACGCAGTATTTT. Its translation is CASTMVAEPTDTQYF.

This clonotype was counted between two and nine times. A junction end diverges from the germline sequence, so it may reflect a read error. The chain couples TRBV20-1 to TRBJ1-5, with D hard to call. Germline V gene data show CDR1 as DFQATT and CDR2 as SNEGSKA (reference sequence). This CDR3 is built from 12 residues. The CDR3 DNA sequence: TGCAGTGCTACCTTAAGCAATCAGCCCCAGCCTTTT. Protein: CSATLSNQPQPF.

This clonotype showed up just once. V gene TRBV5-1 combines with J gene TRBJ2-3; D unclear. Between the trimmed V and J ends, which lost 8 bases and 2 bases, there was a span of 3 bases. Germline-derived CDR1 and CDR2 are SGHRS and YFSETQ. This CDR3 region has 10 residues. CDR3 region: CARHTDTQYF. The CDR3 DNA reads as TGCGCCAGGCACACAGATACGCAGTATTTT.

The chain employs TRBV12-3 or TRBV12-4 and TRBJ2-1; D possibly corresponds to TRBD1 (6 bases). Trimming removed 10 bases at V and 7 bases at J, with 11 bases between. The CDR3 runs to 11 residues. This CDR3 is CAISQGNEQFF. CDR3 bases: TGTGCCATTTCACAGGGTAATGAGCAGTTCTTC.

The chain uses TRBV20-1 and TRBJ2-3; a possible D gene is TRBD1 (6 bases). Per germline, CDR1 DFQATT and CDR2 SNEGSKA (reference sequence). V was pared by 6 bases and J by 5 bases, with 24 bases between. The CDR3 extends over 16 amino acids. The CDR3 protein is CSATGTRWEWEDTQYF. CDR3 DNA sequence: TGCAGTGCCACAGGGACGAGGTGGGAGTGGGAAGATACGCAGTATTTT.

This clonotype appeared many times. This rearrangement joins TRBV12-3 or TRBV12-4 to TRBJ1-1; tentatively, D is TRBD1 (6 bases). This CDR3 has 14 amino acids. V lost 6 bases, J lost 1 base, and 12 bases lay in between. Here the CDR3 reads CASSSSDRNTEAFF. As DNA, the CDR3 is TGTGCCAGCAGCTCCTCGGACAGGAACACTGAAGCTTTCTTT.

This clonotype was observed at least ten times. This chain connects TRBV7-9 to TRBJ2-7, with TRBD2 matching over 9 bases. Germline-derived CDR1 and CDR2 are SEHNR and FQNEAQ (reference sequence). The CDR3 is 12 amino acids. Trimming removed 9 bases from V and 3 bases from J; junction bases left unmatched: 3. CDR3 sequence reads: CARLAGDYEQYF. CDR3 coding DNA: TGTGCCAGATTAGCGGGAGACTACGAGCAGTACTTC. Filled out from reference TRBV7-9 and TRBJ2-7, the complete variable domain reads DTGVSQNPRHKITKRGQNVTFRCDPISEHNRLYWYRQTLGQGPEFLTYFQNEAQLEKSRLLSDRFSAERPKGSFSTLEIQRTEQGDSAMYLCARLAGDYEQYFGPGTRLTVT.

The sample holds many counts of this clonotype. This chain connects TRBV20-1 to TRBJ2-3; 9 nucleotides line up with TRBD2. With V trimmed by 0 bases and J by 4 bases, 11 bases remained unmatched. CDR3 length equals 17 residues. The germline CDR1 and CDR2 sequences are DFQATT and SNEGSKA (reference sequence). The CDR3 loop reads CSARDRLVAGDPDTQYF. For the CDR3, the DNA is TGCAGTGCTAGAGATCGTTTAGTAGCGGGAGATCCAGATACGCAGTATTTT.

The V call is TRBV29-1, the J call TRBJ2-1; D might be TRBD1 (6 bases). Between the trimmed V and J ends, which lost 7 bases and 5 bases, there was a span of 9 bases. Germline CDR1 SQVTM, CDR2 ANQGSEA. The CDR3 covers 11 residues. The CDR3: CSADRHNEQFF. The CDR3 nucleotides are TGCAGCGCAGACAGGCACAATGAGCAGTTCTTC.

At least ten counts were recorded for this clonotype. This chain connects TRBV20-1 to TRBJ2-3; D gene ambiguous. Germline-derived CDR1 and CDR2 are DFQATT and SNEGSKA (reference sequence). The CDR3 sequence is 14 residues long. Trimming took 6 bases from V and 3 from J, leaving 16 bases between them. The CDR3 loop is CSAGRLDGTDTQYF. CDR3 sequence (DNA): TGCAGTGCGGGTCGACTTGACGGGACAGATACGCAGTATTTT.

This clonotype has at least ten counts. The V call is TRBV7-6, the J call TRBJ1-4; D ambiguous. CDR1 and CDR2 from the germline V gene are SGHVS and FNYEAQ. Trimming took 4 bases from V and 4 from J, leaving 13 bases between them. This CDR3 is 15 amino acids long. The chain's CDR3 is CASSSSQLLNEKLFF. DNA of the CDR3: TGTGCCAGCAGCTCCTCCCAGCTCCTTAATGAAAAACTGTTTTTT.

In its sample, this clonotype was seen a few times. V gene TRBV7-9 combines with J gene TRBJ2-2, with 13 positions matching TRBD2. After removal of 5 bases from V and 8 bases from J, the junction contained 2 bases not matched to a gene. CDR3 length equals 14 residues. Germline values: CDR1 SEHNR, CDR2 FQNEAQ (reference sequence). CDR3 sequence: CASSRTSGRGELFF. DNA of the CDR3: TGTGCCAGCAGCCGGACTAGCGGGAGAGGGGAGCTGTTTTTT.

This chain uses TRBV5-1 with TRBJ2-2, with 7 bases identical to TRBD2. The junction had 13 bases not matched to a gene; V was cut back by 4 bases and J by 7 bases. The CDR3 contains 16 residues. Germline lookup yields CDR1 SGHRS and CDR2 YFSETQ. The chain's CDR3 is CASSRTMRGTGGELFF. CDR3 DNA sequence: TGCGCCAGCAGCCGGACAATGCGGGGGACGGGCGGGGAGCTGTTTTTT.

This clonotype was counted only a few times. V is TRBV28 and J is TRBJ2-5; possible D gene TRBD2, 6 bases. The CDR3 length is 14 residues. Deletions cut 4 bases from V and 2 bases from J, with 11 bases between. The germline V gene encodes CDR1 MDHEN and CDR2 SYDVKM. The CDR3 loop is CASSSAGLQETQYF. CDR3 nucleotides: TGTGCCAGCAGTTCCGCGGGACTGCAAGAGACCCAGTACTTC.

There are many counts of this clonotype. This chain links TRBV3-1 with TRBJ1-1; no firm D call. The CDR3 contains 14 residues. CDR1 and CDR2 (germline): LGHDT, YNNKEL (reference sequence). V lost 3 bases to trimming and J lost 1 base, with 9 bases between them. As DNA, the CDR3 is TGTGCCAGCAGCCATCCTCCACGGAACACTGAAGCTTTCTTT. It specifies CASSHPPRNTEAFF.

This clonotype was seen at least ten times. This rearrangement joins TRBV20-1 to TRBJ1-5; D unresolved. With 5 bases removed from V and 0 bases from J, the gap between germline ends came to 11 bases. Germline CDR1 reads DFQATT; CDR2 reads SNEGSKA (reference sequence). This CDR3 has 14 amino acids. CDR3 amino acids: CSARTAGSNQPQHF. The CDR3 DNA is TGCAGTGCTCGGACGGCGGGTAGCAATCAGCCCCAGCATTTT.

The rearrangement links TRBV5-1 to TRBJ2-1, with TRBD2 matching 12 bases. V lost 5 bases, J lost 0 bases, and 9 bases stayed unmatched. The CDR3 is 18 amino acids. Germline-derived CDR1 and CDR2 are SGHRS and YFSETQ. CDR3: CASRYTSGRPSSYNEQFF. In nucleotides, the CDR3 is TGCGCCAGCAGGTATACTAGCGGGAGGCCGAGCTCCTACAATGAGCAGTTCTTC.

The chain is built from TRBV19 and TRBJ2-1, with D possibly matching TRBD2 (5 bases). Germline V gene sequence: CDR1 LNHDA, CDR2 SQIVND (reference sequence). Trimming removed 6 bases at V and 6 bases at J, with 12 bases between. The CDR3 is made up of 13 amino acids. DNA of the CDR3: TGTGCCAGTAGATCCGGACTCATCAATGAGCAGTTCTTC. Its translation is CASRSGLINEQFF. The whole variable domain, remainder taken from reference TRBV19 and TRBJ2-1, is DGGITQSPKYLFRKEGQNVTLSCEQNLNHDAMYWYRQDPGQGLRLIYYSQIVNDFQKGDIAEGYSVSREKKESFPLTVTSAQKNPTAFYLCASRSGLINEQFFGPGTRLTVL.

This clonotype was seen more than once but under ten times. The chain employs TRBV28 and TRBJ1-6; D uncertain. This CDR3 comprises 13 residues. V was shortened by 7 bases and J by 5 bases, with 9 bases between the two germline ends. CDR1 and CDR2 from the germline V gene are MDHEN and SYDVKM. Here the CDR3 DNA reads TGTGCCAGCATCCAGGAAAATAATTCACCCCTCCACTTT. Translation: CASIQENNSPLHF.

This clonotype was seen a few times. V usage is TRBV7-2 and J usage is TRBJ2-7; 10 bases match TRBD2. The V segment lost 0 bases and the J segment 7 bases; nucleotides outside the gene matches: 9. This CDR3 has 16 amino acids. The germline V gene has CDR1 SGHTA and CDR2 FQGNSA. The DNA of the CDR3 is TGTGCCAGCAGCTTAGCTTTTTCTAGCGGGAGCCATGAGCAGTACTTC. Its protein is CASSLAFSSGSHEQYF. Complete variable domain (other parts from reference TRBV7-2 and TRBJ2-7): GAGVSQSPSNKVTEKGKDVELRCDPISGHTALYWYRQSLGQGLEFLIYFQGNSAPDKSGLPSDRFSAERTGGSVSTLTIQRTQQEDSAVYLCASSLAFSSGSHEQYFGPGTRLTVT.

At least ten counts were recorded for this clonotype. The rearrangement links TRBV20-1 to TRBJ2-7; 10 bases match TRBD2. V lost 6 bases and J lost 3; bases outside the gene matches: 8. CDR3 length equals 14 residues. Germline V lookup: CDR1 DFQATT, CDR2 SNEGSKA (reference sequence). The CDR3 DNA follows: TGCAGTGCGTCCGGGACTAGCGACCTCTACGAGCAGTACTTC. It codes for CSASGTSDLYEQYF.

The table lists this clonotype with many counts. The gene calls are TRBV5-1 and TRBJ1-3; D is unresolved. The germline V gene encodes CDR1 SGHRS and CDR2 YFSETQ. The CDR3 length is 14 residues. The germline V and J ends were trimmed by 4 bases and 0 bases, with 8 bases remaining between them. The CDR3 coding sequence is TGCGCCAGCAGCCCCTACCTCTCTGGAAACACCATATATTTT. Its translation: CASSPYLSGNTIYF.

This clonotype was observed many times. At one of its ends the junction is not consistent with the germline gene, which may arise from a read error. The chain's CDR3 is CASSLEGDTQYF. CDR3 sequence (DNA): TGTGCCAGCAGCTTAGAGGGAGATACGCAGTATTTT. This chain joins TRBV5-1 and TRBJ2-3; D may be TRBD2 (5 bases). This CDR3 region has 12 residues. Germline V gene data show CDR1 as SGHRS and CDR2 as YFSETQ.

This clonotype has more than one count but fewer than ten. The chain employs TRBV4-1 and TRBJ1-5; D remains ambiguous. Trimming removed 1 base from V and 7 bases from J, with 14 bases in between. The CDR3 sequence is 15 residues long. Germline CDR1 reads MGHRA; CDR2 reads YSYEKL. CDR3 region: CASSQVSVLGQPQHF. In DNA, the CDR3 is TGCGCCAGCAGCCAAGTTTCGGTTCTCGGCCAGCCCCAGCATTTT.

This clonotype showed up many times. J is TRBJ2-7 and V is TRBV5-1; tentatively, D is TRBD2 (6 bases). V lost 6 bases, J lost 2 bases, and 15 bases lay in between. Germline values: CDR1 SGHRS, CDR2 YFSETQ. The length of the CDR3 is 14 residues. CDR3 DNA: TGCGCCAGCACACCGGGACTTGACACCTACGAGCAGTACTTC. Its protein is CASTPGLDTYEQYF.